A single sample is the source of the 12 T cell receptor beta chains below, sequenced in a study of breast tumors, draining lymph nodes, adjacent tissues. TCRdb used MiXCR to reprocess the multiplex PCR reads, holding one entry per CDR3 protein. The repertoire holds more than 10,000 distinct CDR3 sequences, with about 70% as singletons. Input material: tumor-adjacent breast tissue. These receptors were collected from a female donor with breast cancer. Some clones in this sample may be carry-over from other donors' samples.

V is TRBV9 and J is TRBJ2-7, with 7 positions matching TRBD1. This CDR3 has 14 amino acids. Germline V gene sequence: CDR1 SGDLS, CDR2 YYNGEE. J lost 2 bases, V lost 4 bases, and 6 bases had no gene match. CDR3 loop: CASSQDRAPYEQYF. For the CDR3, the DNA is TGTGCCAGCAGCCAAGACAGGGCCCCCTACGAGCAGTACTTC. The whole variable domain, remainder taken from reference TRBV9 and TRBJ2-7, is DSGVTQTPKHLITATGQRVTLRCSPRSGDLSVYWYQQSLDQGLQFLIQYYNGEERAKGNILERFSAQQFPDLHSELNLSSLELGDSALYFCASSQDRAPYEQYFGPGTRLTVT.

In DNA form, the CDR3 reads TGTGCCAGCAGTGAAAGCGGAGCGGGAGGCGGGGAGCTGTTTTTT. Its protein is CASSESGAGGGELFF. This chain uses TRBV6-1 with TRBJ2-2; 9 bases align to TRBD2. V gave up 2 bases and J gave up 7 bases; unmatched junction bases: 5. The CDR3 consists of 15 residues. CDR1 is MNHNS, CDR2 SASEGT, per germline.

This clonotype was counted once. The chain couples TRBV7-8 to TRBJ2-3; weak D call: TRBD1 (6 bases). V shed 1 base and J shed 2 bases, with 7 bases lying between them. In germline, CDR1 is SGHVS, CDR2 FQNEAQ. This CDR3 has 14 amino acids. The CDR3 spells CASSLDRATDTQYF. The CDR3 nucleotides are TGTGCCAGCAGCTTAGACAGGGCCACAGATACGCAGTATTTT.

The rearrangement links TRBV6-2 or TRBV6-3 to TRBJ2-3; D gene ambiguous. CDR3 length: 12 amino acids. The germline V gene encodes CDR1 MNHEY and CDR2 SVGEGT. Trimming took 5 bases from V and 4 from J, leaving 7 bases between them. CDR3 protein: CASSRLADTQYF. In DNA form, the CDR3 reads TGTGCCAGCAGTAGACTGGCAGATACGCAGTATTTT.

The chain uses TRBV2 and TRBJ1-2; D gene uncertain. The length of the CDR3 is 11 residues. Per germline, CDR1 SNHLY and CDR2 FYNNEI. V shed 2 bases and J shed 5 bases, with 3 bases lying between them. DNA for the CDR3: TGTGCCAGCAGTGAACGGTATGGCTACACCTTC. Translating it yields CASSERYGYTF.

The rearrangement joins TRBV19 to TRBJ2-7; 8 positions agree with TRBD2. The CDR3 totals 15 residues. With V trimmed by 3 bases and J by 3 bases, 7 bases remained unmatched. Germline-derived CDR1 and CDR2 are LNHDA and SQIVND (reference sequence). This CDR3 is CASSIRAGVVYEQYF. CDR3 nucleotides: TGTGCCAGTAGTATTCGAGCGGGAGTGGTCTACGAGCAGTACTTC.

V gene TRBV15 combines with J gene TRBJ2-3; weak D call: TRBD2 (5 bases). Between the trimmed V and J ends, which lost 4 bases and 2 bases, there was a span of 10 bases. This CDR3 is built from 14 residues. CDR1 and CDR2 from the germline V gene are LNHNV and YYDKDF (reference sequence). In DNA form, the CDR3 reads TGTGCCACCAGCATCGGGGATACCACAGATACGCAGTATTTT. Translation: CATSIGDTTDTQYF.

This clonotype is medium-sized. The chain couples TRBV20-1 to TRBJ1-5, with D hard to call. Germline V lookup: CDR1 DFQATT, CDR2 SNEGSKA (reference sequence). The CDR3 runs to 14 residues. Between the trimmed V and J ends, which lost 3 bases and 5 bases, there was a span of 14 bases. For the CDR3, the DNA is TGCAGTGCTAGTCTTTTTTCGAGGGATCAGCCCCAGCATTTT. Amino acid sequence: CSASLFSRDQPQHF.

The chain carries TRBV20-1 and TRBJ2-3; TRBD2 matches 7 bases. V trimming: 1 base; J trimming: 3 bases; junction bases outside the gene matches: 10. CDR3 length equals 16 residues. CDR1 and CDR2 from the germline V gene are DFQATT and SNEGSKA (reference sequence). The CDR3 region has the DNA TGCAGTGCTAGAGGGGGGACGGGAGGCCGTACAGATACGCAGTATTTT. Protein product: CSARGGTGGRTDTQYF.

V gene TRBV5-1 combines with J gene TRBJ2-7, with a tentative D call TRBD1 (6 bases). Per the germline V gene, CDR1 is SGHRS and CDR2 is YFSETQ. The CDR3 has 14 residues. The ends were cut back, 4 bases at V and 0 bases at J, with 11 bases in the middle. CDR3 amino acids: CASSGTPTSYEQYF. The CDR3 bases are TGCGCCAGCAGCGGGACACCAACCTCCTACGAGCAGTACTTC.

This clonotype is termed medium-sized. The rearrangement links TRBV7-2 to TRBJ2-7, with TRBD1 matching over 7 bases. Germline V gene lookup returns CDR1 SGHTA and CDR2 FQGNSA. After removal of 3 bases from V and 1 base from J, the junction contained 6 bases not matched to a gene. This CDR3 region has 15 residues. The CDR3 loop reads CASSFRDSVSYEQYF. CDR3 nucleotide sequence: TGTGCCAGCAGCTTCCGGGACAGTGTATCCTACGAGCAGTACTTC.

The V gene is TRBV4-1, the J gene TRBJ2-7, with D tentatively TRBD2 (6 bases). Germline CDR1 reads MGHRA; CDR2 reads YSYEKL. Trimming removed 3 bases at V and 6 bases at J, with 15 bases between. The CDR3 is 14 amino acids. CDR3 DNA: TGCGCCAGCAGCCAGGGGGGAGAATCGGGCGAGCAGTACTTC. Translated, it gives CASSQGGESGEQYF.